The 7 T cell receptor beta chains below were found in one sample sequenced in a study of shared clonotypes between healthy human individuals. Some clones are missing from TCRdb's copy, which holds only in-frame ones; the method was immunoSEQ multiplex PCR. The repertoire includes approximately 2,000,000 clones, 93% of them detected once, and less than 2% sits in the top ten. CD45RO-negative CD8 cells positively selected for CCR7 made up the naive population, which excluded terminally differentiated effector memory CD45RA+ cells. Material for sequencing was naive CD8+ T cells from PBMCs. Receptors originate from a man aged 18 to 30 in good health. Some clones in this sample may be carry-over from other donors' samples.

The V call is TRBV4-1, the J call TRBJ1-1; D perhaps matches TRBD1 (6 bases). V shed 5 bases and J shed 5 bases, with 18 bases lying between them. The CDR3 length is 15 residues. Germline values: CDR1 MGHRA, CDR2 YSYEKL. CDR3: CASSTSRGYGTEAFF. Written as DNA, the CDR3 is TGCGCCAGCAGCACCTCCAGGGGTTATGGGACTGAAGCTTTCTTT.

The chain joins TRBV7-9 to TRBJ2-5; TRBD2 might be the D (5 bases). From germline, CDR1 is SEHNR and CDR2 FQNEAQ (reference sequence). V dropped 5 bases and J dropped 6 bases, with 10 bases sitting between them. This CDR3 is built from 12 residues. CDR3 loop: CASSGSGQTQYF. As DNA, the CDR3 is TGTGCCAGCAGCGGGAGTGGGCAGACCCAGTACTTC.

This clone showed up just once. The chain links TRBV28 to TRBJ2-1, with D perhaps TRBD1 or TRBD2 (6 bases each). This CDR3 region has 17 residues. Trimming pared 5 bases from V and 7 bases from J, leaving 24 bases between. CDR1 is MDHEN and CDR2 is SYDVKM in the germline V gene. The CDR3: CASSPSRGGTRRNEQFF. The CDR3 bases are TGTGCCAGCAGTCCCTCCCGAGGGGGGACCCGGAGAAATGAGCAGTTCTTC.

For this clone: This sample also contains other DNA sequences that code for the same CDR3. V gene TRBV9 combines with J gene TRBJ2-7; a weak D match, TRBD2 (5 bases). The CDR3 is 13 residues long. Between the trimmed V and J ends, which lost 2 bases and 2 bases, there was a span of 8 bases. Germline CDR1 and CDR2: SGDLS and YYNGEE. CDR3 residues: CASSVGLTYEQYF. The CDR3 DNA reads as TGTGCCAGCAGCGTCGGACTTACCTACGAGCAGTACTTC.

This clone has just one count. The chain joins TRBV7-6 to TRBJ2-2; 10 bases fit TRBD2. The CDR3 extends over 18 amino acids. The V and J ends lost 5 bases and 0 bases, in that order; junction bases with no gene match: 9. CDR1 is SGHVS, CDR2 FNYEAQ, per germline. CDR3 coding DNA: TGTGCCAGCAGCCCGGGACTAGCGCGACAAACGAACACCGGGGAGCTGTTTTTT. This gives the protein CASSPGLARQTNTGELFF. The whole variable domain, filled in from reference TRBV7-6 and TRBJ2-2, reads GAGVSQSPRYKVTKRGQDVALRCDPISGHVSLYWYRQALGQGPEFLTYFNYEAQQDKSGLPNDRFSAERPEGSISTLTIQRTEQRDSAMYRCASSPGLARQTNTGELFFGEGSRLTVL.

The chain employs TRBV27 and TRBJ2-3; 9 bases are a match to TRBD1. Per the germline V gene, CDR1 is MNHEY and CDR2 is SMNVEV (reference sequence). J lost 3 bases, V lost 4 bases, and 5 bases had no gene match. The CDR3 spans 15 residues. This CDR3 reads CASSSTGGRTDTQYF. The CDR3 bases are TGTGCCAGCAGTTCTACAGGGGGCAGAACAGATACGCAGTATTTT.

The CDR3 is CASSTNPGGGWFAEAFF. DNA of the CDR3: TGTGCCAGCAGCACCAACCCGGGGGGCGGTTGGTTCGCTGAAGCTTTCTTT. The V call is TRBV5-6, the J call TRBJ1-1, with D possibly matching TRBD1 (6 bases). The CDR3 consists of 17 residues. Germline CDR1 and CDR2: SGHDT and YYEEEE. Trimming left V 4 bases short and J 6 bases short, with 25 bases between.